The entry below describes one T cell receptor beta chain. What it binds is unknown. This sample was taken from a study of blood T cells in healthy people across ages. The study's findings and limits: Because sorting was not performed, PBMCs prevented conclusive naive versus antigen-experienced comparison.

The CDR3 consists of 13 residues. Trimming left V 4 bases short and J 11 bases short, with 17 bases between. Germline CDR1 is SEHNR and CDR2 is FQNEAQ (reference sequence). PCR was performed a second time for about 6 to 12 cycles using a sample-barcoded 5' primer and a J-beta primer mix. TCRdb used MiXCR to reprocess the 5' RACE reads, holding one entry per CDR3 protein. The table includes approximately 400,000 distinct CDR3 sequences, about 49% detected once. The receptor was derived from a man between 60 and 75 years old in good health. Material for sequencing was blood. The V gene is TRBV7-9, the J gene TRBJ2-5; D is possibly TRBD2 (5 bases). Here the CDR3 reads CASSSGLANEQYF. The CDR3 DNA follows: TGTGCCAGCAGCTCTGGACTGGCCAATGAGCAGTACTTC.